This TCR beta chain was documented in a study of PD-1 blockade in classical Hodgkin lymphoma. Whole-study results and caveats: A reduction in baseline TCR diversity was reportedly seen in newly diagnosed patients relative to healthy donors. The CD4+ diversity rise by C4D1 was clearest in complete responders. Repertoire difference causes, possibly disease activity or prior therapy, remain undefined.

CDR1 MNHEY and CDR2 SVGAGI come from the germline V gene. The CDR3 contains 13 residues. The germline V and J ends were trimmed by 4 bases and 0 bases, with 6 bases remaining between them. Relapse after autologous stem cell transplantation occurred in every patient, and brentuximab vedotin exposure varied. Complete response, partial response or progressive disease was each patient's best response. Here immunoSEQ multiplex PCR was the method, and the copy in TCRdb shows in-frame clones only, minus some. The sample includes 20,000 to 30,000 clones, 69% of them seen just once. In its sample, this clone was seen a few times. Antigen: not known.

The rearrangement joins TRBV6-5 to TRBJ1-1; no firm D call. The material was peripheral blood mononuclear cells (PBMCs), obtained at baseline. The TCR was taken from a human donor with classical Hodgkin lymphoma. The CDR3 protein is CASSLRVNTEAFF. As DNA, the CDR3 is TGTGCCAGCAGTTTGAGAGTGAACACTGAAGCTTTCTTT.